The 30 T cell receptor beta chains below come from one sample, sequenced in a study of blood T cell repertoires in COVID-19. Clones were sequenced by immunoSEQ multiplex PCR, and TCRdb holds only the in-frame ones, with some missing. The sample records some 190,000 clones, roughly nine tenths being singletons. The source material was PBMCs or T cells enriched from blood (not recorded which). These TCRs come from a woman in her thirties or forties in a cohort exposed to, infected with or recovered from COVID-19 (not recorded which).

The V gene is TRBV19, the J gene TRBJ1-5, with D unresolved. The CDR3 extends over 16 amino acids. V dropped 4 bases and J dropped 1 base, with 14 bases sitting between them. Per the germline V gene, CDR1 is LNHDA and CDR2 is SQIVND (reference sequence). The CDR3 protein is CASSTNPTPSNQPQHF. CDR3 bases: TGTGCCAGTAGTACCAACCCCACACCAAGCAATCAGCCCCAGCATTTT. The full variable domain, completed using reference TRBV19 and TRBJ1-5, is DGGITQSPKYLFRKEGQNVTLSCEQNLNHDAMYWYRQDPGQGLRLIYYSQIVNDFQKGDIAEGYSVSREKKESFPLTVTSAQKNPTAFYLCASSTNPTPSNQPQHFGDGTRLSIL.

J is TRBJ2-7 and V is TRBV11-2, with 9 bases aligning to TRBD2. Germline CDR1 is SGHAT and CDR2 is FQNNGV. CDR3 length equals 15 residues. V dropped 5 bases and J dropped 2; count of bases not matched to a gene: 7. CDR3 sequence: CASSPRLAGPYEQYF. CDR3 sequence (DNA): TGTGCCAGCAGCCCAAGGCTAGCGGGGCCCTACGAGCAGTACTTC. Filled out from reference TRBV11-2 and TRBJ2-7, the complete variable domain reads EAGVAQSPRYKIIEKRQSVAFWCNPISGHATLYWYQQILGQGPKLLIQFQNNGVVDDSQLPKDRFSAERLKGVDSTLKIQPAKLEDSAVYLCASSPRLAGPYEQYFGPGTRLTVT.

This chain uses TRBV6-5 with TRBJ2-7; D may be TRBD2 (5 bases). This CDR3 region has 14 residues. Germline V lookup: CDR1 MNHEY, CDR2 SVGAGI. Trimming shortened V by 5 bases and J by 0 bases, and 11 bases separated the two germline ends. This chain's CDR3 is CASSTVAGSYEQYF. In DNA form, the CDR3 reads TGTGCCAGCAGTACAGTGGCGGGCTCCTACGAGCAGTACTTC.

The V and J genes are TRBV3-1 (or the pseudogene TRBV3-2) and TRBJ1-2, with D perhaps TRBD1 (5 bases). This CDR3 is built from 19 residues. Germline V CDR1 and CDR2: LGHDT, YNNKEL (reference sequence). Between the trimmed V and J ends, which lost 4 bases and 0 bases, there was a span of 24 bases. The CDR3 bases are TGTGCCAGCAGCCCGCCCCCTGGGGCTTACACCGGAGCTAACTATGGCTACACCTTC. This translates into CASSPPPGAYTGANYGYTF.

J is TRBJ2-5 and V is TRBV7-2, with 8 bases lining up with TRBD2. V was pared by 6 bases and J by 4 bases, with 7 bases of the junction left unmatched. The CDR3 is 14 amino acids. CDR1 and CDR2 from the germline V gene are SGHTA and FQGNSA. The CDR3 protein is CASRLALAVETQYF. CDR3 in DNA: TGTGCCAGCAGGCTGGCACTAGCGGTAGAGACCCAGTACTTC. The full variable domain, its missing parts supplied by reference TRBV7-2 and TRBJ2-5, is GAGVSQSPSNKVTEKGKDVELRCDPISGHTALYWYRQSLGQGLEFLIYFQGNSAPDKSGLPSDRFSAERTGGSVSTLTIQRTQQEDSAVYLCASRLALAVETQYFGPGTRLLVL.

The rearrangement joins TRBV5-4 to TRBJ2-1; D possibly corresponds to TRBD2 (5 bases). Germline-derived CDR1 and CDR2 are SGHNT and YYREEE (reference sequence). V gave up 4 bases and J gave up 7 bases, with 12 bases separating them. The length of the CDR3 is 13 residues. In DNA form, the CDR3 reads TGTGCCAGCAGCCACAATATAGCGAATGAGCAGTTCTTC. Translation: CASSHNIANEQFF. The full variable domain, in which reference TRBV5-4 and TRBJ2-1 provide the parts outside the CDR3, is ETGVTQSPTHLIKTRGQQVTLRCSSQSGHNTVSWYQQALGQGPQFIFQYYREEENGRGNFPPRFSGLQFPNYSSELNVNALELDDSALYLCASSHNIANEQFFGPGTRLTVL.

This clone is a singleton in its sample. The chain employs TRBV30 and TRBJ1-1; D is unresolved. Trimming took 0 bases from V and 10 from J, leaving 9 bases between them. Germline V gene data show CDR1 as GTSNPN and CDR2 as SVGIG (reference sequence). The CDR3 contains 11 residues. The DNA for the CDR3 is TGTGCCTGGAGTGTATCTGGGAGAGCTTTCTTT. It specifies CAWSVSGRAFF. The complete variable domain, with remaining parts taken from reference TRBV30 and TRBJ1-1, reads SQTIHQWPATLVQPVGSPLSLECTVEGTSNPNLYWYRQAAGRGLQLLFYSVGIGQISSEVPQNLSASRPQDRQFILSSKKLLLSDSGFYLCAWSVSGRAFFGQGTRLTVV.

The rearrangement uses TRBV19 and TRBJ2-1; 10 bases line up with TRBD2. This CDR3 has 15 amino acids. In germline, CDR1 is LNHDA, CDR2 SQIVND (reference sequence). Trimming cost V 3 bases and J 9 bases; bases outside gene matches: 8. Here the CDR3 DNA reads TGTGCCAGTAGTATTGGGCTAGCGGGAGCAATTGAGCAGTTCTTC. It yields the protein CASSIGLAGAIEQFF.

The CDR3 spells CASSPINRGPGTDTQYF. In nucleotides, the CDR3 is TGTGCCAGCAGCCCTATAAACAGGGGCCCCGGCACAGATACGCAGTATTTT. The chain joins TRBV5-8 to TRBJ2-3, with TRBD1 identical over 7 bases. V dropped 4 bases and J dropped 1; count of bases not matched to a gene: 12. This CDR3 is built from 17 residues. Per the germline V gene, CDR1 is SGHTS and CDR2 is YDEGEE.

This clone has just one count. This sequence joins TRBV13 and TRBJ2-1; TRBD2 is a possible D gene (7 bases). The CDR3 runs to 13 residues. Germline CDR1 is PRHDT and CDR2 is FYEKMQ (reference sequence). V lost 7 bases and J 8 bases, leaving 15 bases between the germline ends. CDR3 amino acids: CASTQGGGYEQFF. CDR3 sequence (DNA): TGTGCCAGCACCCAGGGCGGGGGCTATGAGCAGTTCTTC.

This clone occurred once. The chain employs TRBV10-1 and TRBJ2-1; TRBD1 matches at 8 bases. Germline assignment: CDR1 WNHNN and CDR2 SYGVQD (reference sequence). J lost 6 bases, V lost 6 bases, and 4 bases had no gene match. This CDR3 has 13 amino acids. The CDR3 loop is CASSDRGRNEQFF. The CDR3, as DNA: TGCGCCAGCAGCGACAGGGGCCGCAATGAGCAGTTCTTC.

The chain carries TRBV19 and TRBJ2-1; 9 bases align to TRBD1. Germline V gives CDR1 LNHDA, CDR2 SQIVND (reference sequence). The CDR3 runs 14 residues. V lost 6 bases to trimming and J lost 3 bases; unmatched junction nucleotides: 3. CDR3 in DNA: TGTGCCAGTAGACCGGGACAGGGCTACAATGAGCAGTTCTTC. Translating it yields CASRPGQGYNEQFF.

The rearrangement links TRBV11-2 to TRBJ1-2; 7 positions match TRBD1. J was trimmed by 1 base and V by 5 bases; bases with no gene match: 7. CDR3 length equals 15 residues. Germline-derived CDR1 and CDR2 are SGHAT and FQNNGV. Here the CDR3 DNA reads TGTGCCAGCAGCCCGACAGGGAACCTTAACTATGGCTACACCTTC. Protein product: CASSPTGNLNYGYTF.

V is TRBV7-6 and J is TRBJ2-7; D uncertain. CDR1 is SGHVS and CDR2 is FNYEAQ in the germline V gene. Between the trimmed V and J ends, which lost 5 bases and 6 bases, there was a span of 8 bases. The CDR3 contains 11 residues. As DNA, the CDR3 is TGTGCCAGCAGCCCCGGTGGCGAGCAGTACTTC. Encoded protein: CASSPGGEQYF.

V usage is TRBV11-2 and J usage is TRBJ2-1; tentatively, D is TRBD2 (5 bases). The V end was cut by 4 bases, the J end by 4 bases, with 11 bases between. The CDR3 runs 14 residues. CDR1 and CDR2 from the germline V gene are SGHAT and FQNNGV. The CDR3 DNA follows: TGTGCCAGCAGCTCAGAGGGCGAATACAATGAGCAGTTCTTC. This sequence encodes CASSSEGEYNEQFF.

This rearrangement joins TRBV11-2 to TRBJ1-2, with D hard to call. Germline lookup yields CDR1 SGHAT and CDR2 FQNNGV. V was shortened by 1 base and J by 8 bases, with 20 bases between the two germline ends. The CDR3 has 16 residues. CDR3 DNA sequence: TGTGCCAGCAGCTTAGCGTTGCCTGGGGAGTCACGAGGCTACACCTTC. It yields the protein CASSLALPGESRGYTF.

The chain couples TRBV28 to TRBJ2-7; D perhaps matches TRBD1 (5 bases). The CDR3 runs 13 residues. Germline CDR1 reads MDHEN; CDR2 reads SYDVKM. Trimming took off 8 bases at V and 0 bases at J, with 11 bases between the two ends. CDR3 DNA: TGTGCCAGCCGACAGCAGAGCTCCTACGAGCAGTACTTC. This encodes CASRQQSSYEQYF.

The chain carries TRBV13 and TRBJ2-3; 7 bases agree with TRBD2. This CDR3 is built from 14 residues. After removal of 5 bases from V and 4 bases from J, the junction contained 6 bases not matched to a gene. The V gene's germline CDR1 is PRHDT and CDR2 FYEKMQ (reference sequence). CDR3 nucleotides: TGTGCCAGCAGCCTTAGCGGGTCGTCAGATACGCAGTATTTT. It yields the protein CASSLSGSSDTQYF. The full variable domain, its missing parts supplied by reference TRBV13 and TRBJ2-3, is AAGVIQSPRHLIKEKRETATLKCYPIPRHDTVYWYQQGPGQDPQFLISFYEKMQSDKGSIPDRFSAQQFSDYHSELNMSSLELGDSALYFCASSLSGSSDTQYFGPGTRLTVL.

The chain employs TRBV5-4 and TRBJ2-5; TRBD2 matches at 9 bases. V was clipped by 0 bases and J by 4 bases; unmatched bases: 16. Looked up from germline, CDR1 is SGHNT and CDR2 is YYREEE (reference sequence). The CDR3 has 19 residues. In nucleotides, the CDR3 is TGTGCCAGCAGCTTGGCCGGGGAGGGGGGTGGGCGGGGGGGAGAGACCCAGTACTTC. Translated, it gives CASSLAGEGGGRGGETQYF.

This rearrangement joins TRBV10-3 to TRBJ2-5, with a possible D match to TRBD2 (6 bases). The CDR3 sequence is 13 residues long. Trimming cost V 2 bases and J 2 bases, with 6 bases left between them. CDR1 is ENHRY and CDR2 is SYGVKD in the germline V gene. CDR3 sequence: CAISEGTQETQYF. CDR3 DNA: TGTGCCATCAGTGAGGGGACTCAAGAGACCCAGTACTTC.

The chain uses TRBV4-3 and TRBJ2-1; 7 bases map to TRBD2. CDR1 and CDR2 from the germline V gene are LGHNA and YSLEER. V shed 0 bases and J 6 bases; nucleotides not matched to a gene: 5. The CDR3 runs 15 residues. In DNA, the CDR3 is TGCGCCAGCAGCCAAGAGTTGTCTAGCGGCAATGAGCAGTTCTTC. Amino acid sequence: CASSQELSSGNEQFF.

This sequence joins TRBV6-5 and TRBJ1-2; TRBD1 might be the D (5 bases). The CDR3 is 12 residues long. V was shortened by 10 bases and J by 4 bases, with 13 bases between the two germline ends. Looked up from germline, CDR1 is MNHEY and CDR2 is SVGAGI. CDR3 nucleotide sequence: TGTGCCACCGTTTACGGGGGCTATGGCTACACCTTC. It specifies CATVYGGYGYTF.

The sample holds one count of this clone. The rearrangement links TRBV2 to TRBJ1-6; D might be TRBD1 (5 bases). The CDR3 is made up of 16 amino acids. Germline V gene lookup returns CDR1 SNHLY and CDR2 FYNNEI. V was shortened by 4 bases and J by 3 bases, with 13 bases between the two germline ends. CDR3 sequence: CASSARGGDYNSPLHF. In DNA form, the CDR3 reads TGTGCCAGCAGTGCACGGGGCGGGGACTATAATTCACCCCTCCACTTT. The whole variable domain, remainder taken from reference TRBV2 and TRBJ1-6, is EPEVTQTPSHQVTQMGQEVILRCVPISNHLYFYWYRQILGQKVEFLVSFYNNEISEKSEIFDDQFSVERPDGSNFTLKIRSTKLEDSAMYFCASSARGGDYNSPLHFGNGTRLTVT.

V is TRBV7-9 and J is TRBJ2-2; weak D call: TRBD2 (5 bases). CDR3 length: 15 residues. The V end lost 2 bases, the J end lost 6 bases, and 13 bases lay between the germline ends. CDR1 and CDR2 (germline): SEHNR, FQNEAQ (reference sequence). As DNA, the CDR3 is TGTGCCAGCAGCTTAAAGATCGGGAATCCCGGGGAGCTGTTTTTT. This codes for CASSLKIGNPGELFF. The complete variable domain, with remaining parts taken from reference TRBV7-9 and TRBJ2-2, reads DTGVSQNPRHKITKRGQNVTFRCDPISEHNRLYWYRQTLGQGPEFLTYFQNEAQLEKSRLLSDRFSAERPKGSFSTLEIQRTEQGDSAMYLCASSLKIGNPGELFFGEGSRLTVL.

This chain's CDR3 is CASSIQISYEQYF. For the CDR3, the DNA is TGTGCCAGTTCCATACAGATCTCCTACGAGCAGTACTTC. The V call is TRBV19, the J call TRBJ2-7; D remains unclear. From germline, CDR1 is LNHDA and CDR2 SQIVND (reference sequence). The V and J ends lost 8 bases and 0 bases respectively, with 11 bases between them. The CDR3 is 13 residues long.

J is TRBJ1-5 and V is TRBV27, with 7 nucleotides matching TRBD1. The CDR3 is 15 residues long. J lost 0 bases, V lost 6 bases, and 5 bases had no gene match. CDR1 is MNHEY, CDR2 SMNVEV, per germline (reference sequence). The DNA for the CDR3 is TGTGCCAGCAGACCACAGGGGTATAGCAATCAGCCCCAGCATTTT. Translation gives CASRPQGYSNQPQHF.

V gene TRBV11-2 combines with J gene TRBJ2-3; tentative D call: TRBD1 (6 bases). The CDR3 is 15 residues long. Looked up from germline, CDR1 is SGHAT and CDR2 is FQNNGV. Trimming stripped 3 bases from V and 2 bases from J, with 12 bases between. The CDR3 sequence: CASSFIDRTTDTQYF. The CDR3 DNA follows: TGTGCCAGCAGCTTTATTGACAGGACCACAGATACGCAGTATTTT.

This chain joins TRBV6-2 or TRBV6-3 and TRBJ1-5, with a possible D match to TRBD1 (6 bases). Germline values: CDR1 MNHEY, CDR2 SVGEGT. The V end lost 4 bases, the J end lost 4 bases, and 17 bases lay between the germline ends. There are 16 residues in the CDR3. CDR3 in amino acids: CASSSNDRPQNQPQHF. The CDR3 DNA is TGTGCCAGCAGTTCGAACGACAGGCCTCAAAATCAGCCCCAGCATTTT.

The chain combines TRBV11-3 with TRBJ2-6; D gene uncertain. CDR3 length: 17 amino acids. Germline-derived CDR1 and CDR2 are SGHNT and YENEEA. The germline V and J ends were trimmed by 1 base and 3 bases, with 13 bases remaining between them. CDR3 bases: TGTGCCAGCAGCTTAGTGGCCCTTCCGGGTGGGGCCAACGTCCTGACTTTC. It translates to CASSLVALPGGANVLTF.

The chain uses TRBV5-1 and TRBJ1-4; TRBD1 is a possible D gene (5 bases). Trimming cost V 7 bases and J 5 bases, with 12 bases left between them. The germline V gene encodes CDR1 SGHRS and CDR2 YFSETQ. This CDR3 has 13 residues. CDR3 protein: CASATDTNEKLFF. In DNA, the CDR3 is TGCGCCAGCGCTACGGACACGAATGAAAAACTGTTTTTT.